Each of the 31 T cell receptor beta chains below was sequenced from the same sample in a study of T cell responses to AZD1222 COVID-19 vaccine. Profiling relied on immunoSEQ multiplex PCR, and the TCRdb table lists in-frame clones only, not all of them. The sample yields around 100,000 clones, more than 70% seen once. Sequenced material: peripheral blood, taken on day 0 of MenACWY control vaccination. These receptors came from an adult in good health.

This rearrangement joins TRBV6-5 to TRBJ1-2, with D hard to call. The CDR3 is 13 amino acids. CDR1 MNHEY and CDR2 SVGAGI come from the germline V gene. V was cut by 7 bases and J by 6 bases, with 15 bases left in between. CDR3 protein: CASTRDRDNGYTF. The CDR3 coding sequence is TGTGCCAGCACCCGTGACCGGGATAATGGCTACACCTTC.

This clone has only one observation. The genes are TRBV3-1 (or the pseudogene TRBV3-2) and TRBJ2-5, with TRBD2 matching over 12 bases. The CDR3 covers 16 residues. V dropped 4 bases and J dropped 0; count of bases not matched to a gene: 3. Germline loops: CDR1 LGHDT, CDR2 YNNKEL (reference sequence). The CDR3 is CASSPRTSGNQETQYF. Here the CDR3 DNA reads TGTGCCAGCAGCCCCAGGACTAGCGGGAACCAAGAGACCCAGTACTTC.

The chain recombines TRBV5-6 with TRBJ2-7; 7 bases align to TRBD1. Trimming took 2 bases from V and 2 from J; bases not matched to a gene: 4. Germline V gene lookup returns CDR1 SGHDT and CDR2 YYEEEE. The CDR3 loop spans 14 amino acids. CDR3 loop: CASSLDRETYEQYF. The CDR3 DNA follows: TGTGCCAGCAGCTTAGACAGGGAAACCTACGAGCAGTACTTC.

J is TRBJ2-2 and V is TRBV19; tentative D call: TRBD1 (5 bases). Trimming took off 7 bases at V and 2 bases at J, with 14 bases between the two ends. Per germline, CDR1 LNHDA and CDR2 SQIVND (reference sequence). The CDR3 contains 15 residues. CDR3 amino acids: CASIRSRANTGELFF. The CDR3 DNA is TGTGCCAGTATACGAAGCAGGGCCAACACCGGGGAGCTGTTTTTT. The variable domain in full, completed from reference TRBV19 and TRBJ2-2, reads DGGITQSPKYLFRKEGQNVTLSCEQNLNHDAMYWYRQDPGQGLRLIYYSQIVNDFQKGDIAEGYSVSREKKESFPLTVTSAQKNPTAFYLCASIRSRANTGELFFGEGSRLTVL.

V and J are TRBV10-3 and TRBJ2-3, with TRBD1 matching over 9 bases. The CDR3 runs 15 residues. The V gene's germline CDR1 is ENHRY and CDR2 SYGVKD. V was pared by 5 bases and J by 4 bases, with 7 bases of the junction left unmatched. The CDR3 sequence is CAISPTGGIADTQYF. In nucleotides, the CDR3 is TGTGCCATCAGTCCGACAGGGGGAATAGCAGATACGCAGTATTTT.

J is TRBJ1-6 and V is TRBV5-1; D remains unclear. The CDR3 runs to 16 residues. V was shortened by 0 bases and J by 0 bases, with 7 bases between the two germline ends. Germline assignment: CDR1 SGHRS and CDR2 YFSETQ. The CDR3: CASSLERNSYNSPLHF. Written as DNA, the CDR3 is TGCGCCAGCAGCTTGGAACGGAACTCCTATAATTCACCCCTCCACTTT.

The J gene is TRBJ1-1, the V gene TRBV7-2; D is perhaps TRBD1 (5 bases). The CDR3 totals 15 residues. Germline V gene lookup returns CDR1 SGHTA and CDR2 FQGNSA. V lost 5 bases to trimming and J lost 2 bases, with 15 bases between them. The CDR3 DNA follows: TGTGCCAGCAGCCTAAGACAGCTAATAAACACTGAAGCTTTCTTT. It specifies CASSLRQLINTEAFF.

The chain links TRBV9 to TRBJ2-3, with D possibly TRBD2 on 6 matching bases. The V gene's germline CDR1 is SGDLS and CDR2 YYNGEE. The CDR3 loop spans 17 amino acids. V lost 3 bases and J lost 0, with 17 bases in between. DNA for the CDR3: TGTGCCAGCAGCGGAGCCTCGGCTAGCGTGAGCACAGATACGCAGTATTTT. It translates to CASSGASASVSTDTQYF. The full variable domain, with the rest looked up from reference TRBV9 and TRBJ2-3, is DSGVTQTPKHLITATGQRVTLRCSPRSGDLSVYWYQQSLDQGLQFLIQYYNGEERAKGNILERFSAQQFPDLHSELNLSSLELGDSALYFCASSGASASVSTDTQYFGPGTRLTVL.

The rearrangement uses TRBV10-1 and TRBJ2-7, with D uncertain. Deletions cut 2 bases from V and 3 bases from J, with 5 bases between. This CDR3 spans 12 amino acids. The V gene's germline CDR1 is WNHNN and CDR2 SYGVQD (reference sequence). CDR3 in amino acids: CASSEGDYEQYF. The CDR3 nucleotides read TGCGCCAGCAGTGAGGGCGACTACGAGCAGTACTTC.

This sequence joins TRBV10-3 and TRBJ1-2; D is possibly TRBD1 (6 bases). The CDR3 loop spans 15 amino acids. Trimming shortened V by 3 bases and J by 6 bases, and 17 bases separated the two germline ends. Germline V gives CDR1 ENHRY, CDR2 SYGVKD. The CDR3 spells CAISDPLGGGHGYTF. The CDR3, as DNA: TGTGCCATCAGTGACCCTTTGGGGGGGGGCCATGGCTACACCTTC.

CDR3 nucleotide sequence: TGTGCCAGCAGTTTTTTTAACTATGGCTACACCTTC. It codes for CASSFFNYGYTF. The chain links TRBV28 to TRBJ1-2; no firm D call. CDR1 is MDHEN and CDR2 is SYDVKM in the germline V gene. This CDR3 has 12 residues. Trimming pared 3 bases from V and 1 base from J, leaving 3 bases between.

The chain couples TRBV7-2 to TRBJ2-3; TRBD2 is a possible D gene (6 bases). The germline CDR1 and CDR2 sequences are SGHTA and FQGNSA. The CDR3 covers 14 residues. V was shortened by 1 base and J by 7 bases, with 12 bases between the two germline ends. CDR3 sequence (DNA): TGTGCCAGCAGCTTAGGGTTGGAGGGGAATACGCAGTATTTT. This translates into CASSLGLEGNTQYF.

This clone was observed a single time. The chain links TRBV12-3 or TRBV12-4 to TRBJ2-1; no clear D gene. V was clipped by 3 bases and J by 7 bases, with 7 bases between them. There are 12 residues in the CDR3. CDR3 coding DNA: TGTGCCAGCAGTTTCCGAGTGAATGAGCAGTTCTTC. Amino acids: CASSFRVNEQFF.

The gene calls are TRBV19 and TRBJ2-7; 11 bases are shared with TRBD1. The CDR3 sequence is 15 residues long. Germline lookup yields CDR1 LNHDA and CDR2 SQIVND (reference sequence). V trimming: 5 bases; J trimming: 5 bases; junction bases outside the gene matches: 8. CDR3 residues: CASSDTGTGGDEQYF. CDR3 bases: TGTGCCAGTAGTGATACCGGGACAGGGGGAGACGAGCAGTACTTC.

This clone was seen a single time. V usage is TRBV4-1 and J usage is TRBJ2-5; 12 nucleotides match TRBD2. The germline gives CDR1 MGHRA, CDR2 YSYEKL. The CDR3 length is 17 residues. V was clipped by 10 bases and J by 1 base; unmatched bases: 13. In DNA, the CDR3 is TGCGCCACCAGGCCAACTAGCGGGAGGAGATCCCAAGAGACCCAGTACTTC. As protein: CATRPTSGRRSQETQYF.

The chain joins TRBV5-1 to TRBJ1-4; D is undetermined. Looked up from germline, CDR1 is SGHRS and CDR2 is YFSETQ. The CDR3 has 15 residues. Trimming cost V 4 bases and J 0 bases, with 10 bases left between them. This CDR3 is CASSVARATNEKLFF. The DNA of the CDR3 is TGCGCCAGCAGCGTCGCCCGGGCAACTAATGAAAAACTGTTTTTT.

In this sample, this clone turned up once. The chain uses TRBV30 and TRBJ2-2, with 10 nucleotides matching TRBD1. V lost 2 bases, J lost 5 bases, and 8 bases stayed unmatched. Germline V lookup: CDR1 GTSNPN, CDR2 SVGIG (reference sequence). CDR3 length equals 16 residues. The CDR3 loop reads CAWSRGRQGATGELFF. CDR3 bases: TGTGCCTGGAGTAGGGGCCGACAGGGGGCTACCGGGGAGCTGTTTTTT. The full variable domain, completed using reference TRBV30 and TRBJ2-2, is SQTIHQWPATLVQPVGSPLSLECTVEGTSNPNLYWYRQAAGRGLQLLFYSVGIGQISSEVPQNLSASRPQDRQFILSSKKLLLSDSGFYLCAWSRGRQGATGELFFGEGSRLTVL.

The chain uses TRBV11-2 and TRBJ1-2; possible D gene TRBD1, 6 bases. V was clipped by 1 base and J by 7 bases, with 19 bases between them. The CDR3 runs 16 residues. In germline, CDR1 is SGHAT, CDR2 FQNNGV. Here the CDR3 DNA reads TGTGCCAGCAGCTTAGGGGCCGGGGGGCTCCTCGGTGGCTACACCTTC. This encodes CASSLGAGGLLGGYTF.

The J gene is TRBJ2-7, the V gene TRBV6-5; 7 nucleotides match TRBD1. The CDR3 is 15 residues long. J lost 1 base, V lost 5 bases, and 8 bases had no gene match. The V gene's germline CDR1 is MNHEY and CDR2 SVGAGI. The CDR3 loop is CASSPRPDRSYEQYF. The CDR3 DNA is TGTGCCAGCAGTCCGCGCCCGGACAGGTCCTACGAGCAGTACTTC.

The rearrangement uses TRBV18 and TRBJ1-1, with TRBD1 identical over 9 bases. Germline CDR1 is KGHSH and CDR2 is LQKENI. The V gene end was trimmed by 1 base and the J gene end by 5 bases; junction bases not matched to a gene: 8. This CDR3 is 16 amino acids long. The CDR3 sequence: CASSPLRTGVGTEAFF. The CDR3 DNA reads as TGTGCCAGCTCACCACTTCGGACAGGGGTCGGGACTGAAGCTTTCTTT. The full variable domain, its missing parts supplied by reference TRBV18 and TRBJ1-1, is NAGVMQNPRHLVRRRGQEARLRCSPMKGHSHVYWYRQLPEEGLKFMVYLQKENIIDESGMPKERFSAEFPKEGPSILRIQQVVRGDSAAYFCASSPLRTGVGTEAFFGQGTRLTVV.

This clone was found once. V gene TRBV19 combines with J gene TRBJ2-7; D ambiguous. CDR3 length: 14 amino acids. CDR1 LNHDA and CDR2 SQIVND come from the germline V gene (reference sequence). V was trimmed by 5 bases and J by 2 bases, leaving 13 bases between them. The CDR3 coding sequence is TGTGCCAGTAGTCTACGGACCGACACCTACGAGCAGTACTTC. It codes for CASSLRTDTYEQYF.

Of note for this clone: One junction end disagrees with the germline gene, perhaps due to a read error. This chain connects TRBV6-1 to TRBJ2-3, with D hard to call. The CDR3 is made up of 12 amino acids. In germline, CDR1 is MNHNS, CDR2 SASEGT. DNA of the CDR3: TGTGCCAGCAGTAAAGCCACAGATACGCAGTATTTT. It is translated as CASSKATDTQYF.

The chain employs TRBV30 and TRBJ2-5; 7 bases agree with TRBD2. CDR3 length equals 12 residues. Germline assignment: CDR1 GTSNPN and CDR2 SVGIG (reference sequence). V lost 0 bases to trimming and J lost 5 bases; unmatched junction nucleotides: 0. The CDR3 nucleotides are TGTGCCTGGAGTGTCGGGGGGGAGACCCAGTACTTC. This gives the protein CAWSVGGETQYF.

The CDR3 DNA reads as TGTGCCAGCAGCTCTACCGGGACGGTCTATGGCTACACCTTC. It specifies CASSSTGTVYGYTF. This chain connects TRBV5-4 to TRBJ1-2; maybe TRBD1 (5 bases). Trimming took 3 bases from V and 4 from J, leaving 13 bases between them. Germline V gene lookup returns CDR1 SGHNT and CDR2 YYREEE (reference sequence). The CDR3 has 14 amino acids.

This clone was recorded once. The chain carries TRBV10-3 and TRBJ2-5; TRBD1 is a possible D gene (6 bases). V lost 2 bases to trimming and J lost 4 bases, with 11 bases between them. This CDR3 is 14 amino acids long. Germline V lookup: CDR1 ENHRY, CDR2 SYGVKD. The CDR3 coding sequence is TGTGCCATCAGTGAGGGGGGCAGGGGAGAGACCCAGTACTTC. It codes for CAISEGGRGETQYF.

This chain uses TRBV6-5 with TRBJ1-2; tentatively, D is TRBD1 (6 bases). V was trimmed by 5 bases and J by 3 bases, leaving 10 bases between them. CDR3 size: 13 residues. Germline V gives CDR1 MNHEY, CDR2 SVGAGI. CDR3 loop: CASSPDRYYGYTF. CDR3 coding DNA: TGTGCCAGCAGTCCCGACAGGTACTATGGCTACACCTTC.

This chain joins TRBV6-6 and TRBJ2-1; perhaps TRBD1 as D (6 bases). The ends were cut back, 6 bases at V and 2 bases at J, with 8 bases in the middle. Germline V gene lookup returns CDR1 MNHNY and CDR2 SVGAGI (reference sequence). This CDR3 comprises 13 residues. This chain's CDR3 is CASRQGTYNEQFF. In DNA, the CDR3 is TGTGCCAGCAGACAGGGAACCTACAATGAGCAGTTCTTC.

About this clone itself: An end of the junction differs from the germline gene, which may be a read error. The chain combines TRBV12-3 or TRBV12-4 with TRBJ1-1; no firm D call. The CDR3 loop spans 12 amino acids. The DNA for the CDR3 is TGTGCCAGCACTTTATACCGGACTGAAGCTTTCTTT. Amino acid sequence: CASTLYRTEAFF.

This chain connects TRBV7-9 to TRBJ1-2; D unclear. This CDR3 is built from 12 residues. V lost 3 bases and J 8 bases, leaving 10 bases between the germline ends. Germline-derived CDR1 and CDR2 are SEHNR and FQNEAQ (reference sequence). The CDR3 bases are TGTGCCAGCAGCTTCGGGCTGGGGGGCTACACCTTC. It is translated as CASSFGLGGYTF.

The chain carries TRBV5-4 and TRBJ2-2, with D possibly TRBD2 on 5 matching bases. The CDR3 has 14 amino acids. CDR1 and CDR2 from the germline V gene are SGHNT and YYREEE (reference sequence). Trimming stripped 4 bases from V and 8 bases from J, with 15 bases between. The CDR3 region has the DNA TGTGCCAGCAGCCAAGACTACCTGGAGGGGGAGCTGTTTTTT. Translated, it gives CASSQDYLEGELFF.

V gene TRBV10-1 combines with J gene TRBJ2-1; TRBD1 matches 9 bases. The CDR3 runs 16 residues. V trimming: 4 bases; J trimming: 2 bases; junction bases outside the gene matches: 6. CDR1 is WNHNN and CDR2 is SYGVQD in the germline V gene (reference sequence). This chain's CDR3 is CASSGPRDRAYNEQFF. In DNA, the CDR3 is TGCGCCAGCAGTGGCCCCCGGGACAGGGCCTACAATGAGCAGTTCTTC.